Each of the 30 T cell receptor beta chains below was sequenced from the same sample in a study of EBV T-cell therapy then PD-1 blockade in nasopharyngeal carcinoma. The data were produced by immunoSEQ multiplex PCR, yet TCRdb's version contains in-frame clones alone and is incomplete. Here the sample spans 20,000 or so clones, 84% being singletons. Treatment defined: AdE1-LMPpoly-expanded autologous EBV-specific T-cell therapy followed by anti-PD-1 nivolumab. No antigen has been identified for these receptors. Sequenced material: CD8+ T cells from blood, taken between days 55 and 70 from a patient whose treatment included autologous EBV-specific T cells and nivolumab. The receptors here all came from a man between 35 and 55 years old with nasopharyngeal carcinoma.

This clone was seen a few times. The gene calls are TRBV7-8 and TRBJ1-1; D not resolved. The CDR3 extends over 13 amino acids. Trimming left V 5 bases short and J 5 bases short, with 12 bases between. Germline CDR1 SGHVS, CDR2 FQNEAQ. CDR3: CASSGLLGTEAFF. The CDR3 DNA reads TGTGCCAGCAGCGGCCTCCTGGGGACTGAAGCTTTCTTT.

The J gene is TRBJ1-6, the V gene TRBV5-1; D possibly corresponds to TRBD1 (5 bases). V lost 6 bases and J 7 bases, leaving 11 bases between the germline ends. CDR1 is SGHRS and CDR2 is YFSETQ in the germline V gene. The CDR3 extends over 13 amino acids. CDR3 in DNA: TGCGCCAGCACCGATGGGACCAATTCACCCCTCCACTTT. Protein: CASTDGTNSPLHF.

J is TRBJ2-1 and V is TRBV7-9, with 7 bases that match TRBD1. The CDR3 length is 12 residues. V dropped 4 bases and J dropped 14; count of bases not matched to a gene: 8. Looked up from germline, CDR1 is SEHNR and CDR2 is FQNEAQ (reference sequence). The CDR3 DNA is TGTGCCAGCAGCTCTTCGACAGGGAGTAAGTTCTTC. This encodes CASSSSTGSKFF.

This chain links TRBV7-9 with TRBJ2-1; D remains unclear. Per germline, CDR1 SEHNR and CDR2 FQNEAQ (reference sequence). The CDR3 spans 13 residues. Trimming took 9 bases from V and 1 from J, leaving 10 bases between them. CDR3 residues: CARGMGSYNEQFF. DNA for the CDR3: TGTGCCAGGGGGATGGGGTCCTACAATGAGCAGTTCTTC.

The rearrangement links TRBV4-3 to TRBJ2-6, with TRBD2 matching 8 bases. Germline V CDR1 and CDR2: LGHNA, YSLEER. V dropped 0 bases and J dropped 4; count of bases not matched to a gene: 2. This CDR3 has 16 residues. The CDR3 is CASSQDSGTGANVLTF. The CDR3 region has the DNA TGCGCCAGCAGCCAAGATAGCGGGACCGGGGCCAACGTCCTGACTTTC.

This clone showed up just once. The chain is built from TRBV15 and TRBJ2-7, with D tentatively TRBD2 (6 bases). Germline V gives CDR1 LNHNV, CDR2 YYDKDF (reference sequence). Trimming took 1 base from V and 0 from J, leaving 10 bases between them. This CDR3 has 15 amino acids. The CDR3 DNA is TGTGCCACCAGCAGAGGGGGGGAACCCTCCTACGAGCAGTACTTC. Its translation: CATSRGGEPSYEQYF.

The DNA of the CDR3 is TGCGCCAGCAGCCAATGGGACAGGGTAAACTATGGCTACACCTTC. Its protein product is CASSQWDRVNYGYTF. The genes are TRBV4-1 and TRBJ1-2, with 9 bases aligning to TRBD1. After removal of 2 bases from V and 2 bases from J, the junction contained 3 bases not matched to a gene. The germline V gene encodes CDR1 MGHRA and CDR2 YSYEKL. The CDR3 spans 15 residues.

This rearrangement joins TRBV5-1 to TRBJ2-5, with D possibly being TRBD2 (6 bases). The germline V gene encodes CDR1 SGHRS and CDR2 YFSETQ. The CDR3 runs to 14 residues. V lost 1 base, J lost 4 bases, and 11 bases lay in between. The CDR3 DNA follows: TGCGCCAGCAGCTTGTGGGGGGTGGCAGAGACCCAGTACTTC. Translation gives CASSLWGVAETQYF. Full variable domain (rest looked up from reference TRBV5-1 and TRBJ2-5): KAGVTQTPRYLIKTRGQQVTLSCSPISGHRSVSWYQQTPGQGLQFLFEYFSETQRNKGNFPGRFSGRQFSNSRSEMNVSTLELGDSALYLCASSLWGVAETQYFGPGTRLLVL.

The rearrangement uses TRBV6-4 and TRBJ2-3; D is possibly TRBD1 or TRBD2 (5 bases each). Germline assignment: CDR1 MRHNA and CDR2 SNTAGT. V was cut by 0 bases and J by 4 bases, with 14 bases left in between. The length of the CDR3 is 16 residues. In DNA form, the CDR3 reads TGTGCCAGCAGTGACTCTAGCTCCCGGGGCCCAGATACGCAGTATTTT. Protein sequence: CASSDSSSRGPDTQYF.

The chain links TRBV27 to TRBJ1-6; the D is unclear. V lost 0 bases and J lost 9, with 6 bases in between. The CDR3 is 13 residues long. Per the germline V gene, CDR1 is MNHEY and CDR2 is SMNVEV (reference sequence). CDR3 coding DNA: TGTGCCAGCAGTTTATCAGGTGGTTCACCCCTCCACTTT. Translated: CASSLSGGSPLHF.

The chain combines TRBV4-2 with TRBJ2-7, with 14 nucleotides matching TRBD2. Germline CDR1 reads LGHNA; CDR2 reads YNFKEQ. With V trimmed by 4 bases and J by 5 bases, 4 bases remained unmatched. CDR3 length: 15 residues. Written as DNA, the CDR3 is TGTGCCAGCAGCCGGGGACTAGCGGGGGTAGACGAGCAGTACTTC. Translation gives CASSRGLAGVDEQYF.

This clone showed up just once. The CDR3 loop reads CASSLAFTGQLNEKLFF. As DNA, the CDR3 is TGTGCCAGCAGCTTAGCGTTCACGGGACAGCTTAATGAAAAACTGTTTTTT. The chain couples TRBV7-9 to TRBJ1-4, with 7 bases aligning to TRBD1. The length of the CDR3 is 17 residues. CDR1 is SEHNR and CDR2 is FQNEAQ in the germline V gene (reference sequence). J was trimmed by 4 bases and V by 0 bases; bases with no gene match: 8.

The rearrangement links TRBV28 to TRBJ2-7; a possible D gene is TRBD2 (7 bases). CDR1 is MDHEN and CDR2 is SYDVKM in the germline V gene. V lost 3 bases to trimming and J lost 0 bases, with 15 bases between them. The CDR3 covers 16 residues. The CDR3 reads CASSFEEGGSSYEQYF. CDR3 bases: TGTGCCAGCAGTTTTGAGGAGGGGGGGAGCTCCTACGAGCAGTACTTC. The full variable domain, with the rest looked up from reference TRBV28 and TRBJ2-7, is DVKVTQSSRYLVKRTGEKVFLECVQDMDHENMFWYRQDPGLGLRLIYFSYDVKMKEKGDIPEGYSVSREKKERFSLILESASTNQTSMYLCASSFEEGGSSYEQYFGPGTRLTVT.

V is TRBV5-5 and J is TRBJ1-6, with D perhaps matching TRBD1 (5 bases). The CDR3 has 15 residues. V was cut by 0 bases and J by 7 bases, with 11 bases left in between. Germline values: CDR1 SGHKS, CDR2 YYEKEE (reference sequence). The CDR3 region is CASSLDRQPNSPLHF. CDR3 nucleotides: TGTGCCAGCAGCTTGGACAGGCAGCCAAATTCACCCCTCCACTTT.

The chain couples TRBV25-1 to TRBJ2-4; 8 positions agree with TRBD1. This CDR3 is 16 amino acids long. Germline CDR1 MGHDK, CDR2 SYGVNS. The J segment lost 0 bases and the V segment lost 1 base, leaving 2 bases of the junction unmatched. As DNA, the CDR3 is TGTGCCAGCAGTGAATCAGGGGGCCTAGCCAAAAACATTCAGTACTTC. It is translated as CASSESGGLAKNIQYF.

The rearrangement joins TRBV6-2 or TRBV6-3 to TRBJ2-3; no reliable D call. Germline CDR1 reads MNHEY; CDR2 reads SVGEGT. V gave up 0 bases and J gave up 0 bases, with 4 bases separating them. This CDR3 is 14 amino acids long. CDR3 DNA sequence: TGTGCCAGCAGTTACTCGGCCAGCACAGATACGCAGTATTTT. The encoded protein is CASSYSASTDTQYF.

The chain combines TRBV6-4 with TRBJ2-1; D may match TRBD1 or TRBD2 (6 bases each). Germline V gives CDR1 MRHNA, CDR2 SNTAGT. This CDR3 spans 15 amino acids. Trimming left V 8 bases short and J 5 bases short, with 19 bases between. The CDR3: CASRVTVGGHNEQFF. The CDR3, as DNA: TGTGCCAGCCGGGTGACAGTGGGGGGCCACAATGAGCAGTTCTTC.

The V gene is TRBV27, the J gene TRBJ2-7, with 7 bases fitting TRBD1. Per germline, CDR1 MNHEY and CDR2 SMNVEV (reference sequence). After removal of 8 bases from V and 5 bases from J, the junction contained 18 bases not matched to a gene. This CDR3 is built from 16 residues. The CDR3 nucleotides are TGTGCCAGCGGACAACGAGAGGGGGCTCAAGTCAACGAGCAGTACTTC. Encoded protein: CASGQREGAQVNEQYF.

The rearrangement uses TRBV12-3 or TRBV12-4 and TRBJ2-7; weak D call: TRBD2 (5 bases). CDR3 length equals 12 residues. The V end was cut by 3 bases, the J end by 6 bases, with 9 bases between. For the CDR3, the DNA is TGTGCCAGCAGTTTGGCGGGCTCCGAGCAGTACTTC. Translating gives CASSLAGSEQYF.

The chain uses TRBV2 and TRBJ1-1, with D possibly matching TRBD1 (5 bases). In germline, CDR1 is SNHLY, CDR2 FYNNEI. The V end was cut by 7 bases, the J end by 2 bases, with 11 bases between. The CDR3 sequence is 13 residues long. The CDR3 reads CASTDSFNTEAFF. DNA of the CDR3: TGTGCCAGCACCGACAGTTTTAACACTGAAGCTTTCTTT.

In nucleotides, the CDR3 is TGTGCCAGCAGCTTCCGGGACAGGGACACTGAAGCTTTCTTT. Its protein is CASSFRDRDTEAFF. The rearrangement uses TRBV13 and TRBJ1-1, with TRBD1 matching 9 bases. Germline CDR1 PRHDT, CDR2 FYEKMQ (reference sequence). This CDR3 spans 14 amino acids. Germline trimming cut 3 bases from V and 3 bases from J; bases unmatched to any gene: 2.

This clone has only one observation. This chain uses TRBV6-4 with TRBJ1-6, with a possible D match to TRBD1 (5 bases). Between the trimmed V and J ends, which lost 5 bases and 9 bases, there was a span of 23 bases. Germline values: CDR1 MRHNA, CDR2 SNTAGT. This CDR3 is built from 17 residues. As DNA, the CDR3 is TGTGCCAGCAGTTCAGGGAGGGGCGGGCCTGGTCTTTCACCCCTCCACTTT. Protein product: CASSSGRGGPGLSPLHF.

The rearrangement uses TRBV6-5 and TRBJ1-1; weak D call: TRBD1 (5 bases). From germline, CDR1 is MNHEY and CDR2 SVGAGI. This CDR3 comprises 15 residues. Trimming stripped 0 bases from V and 3 bases from J, with 11 bases between. The CDR3 is CASSYSEGVDTEAFF. CDR3 coding DNA: TGTGCCAGCAGTTACTCGGAAGGGGTTGACACTGAAGCTTTCTTT.

J is TRBJ2-5 and V is TRBV13; 7 bases are shared with TRBD2. There are 15 residues in the CDR3. The junction had 12 bases not matched to a gene; V was cut back by 4 bases and J by 7 bases. Germline CDR1 is PRHDT and CDR2 is FYEKMQ (reference sequence). The CDR3, as DNA: TGTGCCAGCAGCTCCCCTCTCCGGGGGGTCGGGACCCAGTACTTC. Translated: CASSSPLRGVGTQYF.

The V call is TRBV7-2, the J call TRBJ2-5, with D perhaps TRBD2 (6 bases). This CDR3 comprises 16 residues. Deletions cut 2 bases from V and 1 base from J, with 14 bases between. CDR1 is SGHTA and CDR2 is FQGNSA in the germline V gene. CDR3 in amino acids: CASSLRRGPLQETQYF. The CDR3 DNA sequence: TGTGCCAGCAGCTTACGGCGGGGCCCCCTCCAAGAGACCCAGTACTTC.

By sample fraction, this clone is medium-sized. The CDR3 here is CASSPGDREAGELFF. In DNA form, the CDR3 reads TGTGCCAGCAGTCCTGGGGACAGGGAAGCCGGGGAGCTGTTTTTT. The V and J genes are TRBV6-5 and TRBJ2-2, with 9 positions matching TRBD1. From germline, CDR1 is MNHEY and CDR2 SVGAGI. V was pared by 5 bases and J by 6 bases, with 7 bases of the junction left unmatched. This CDR3 is built from 15 residues.

The rearrangement joins TRBV19 to TRBJ1-6; D might be TRBD1 (6 bases). The V gene's germline CDR1 is LNHDA and CDR2 SQIVND (reference sequence). The germline V and J ends were trimmed by 4 bases and 6 bases, with 13 bases remaining between them. This CDR3 contains 15 residues. As DNA, the CDR3 is TGTGCCAGTAGTAATGGGCAGGGGATTAATTCACCCCTCCACTTT. Encoded protein: CASSNGQGINSPLHF.

In DNA, the CDR3 is TGTGCCAGCAGGAAGGGCCTGGGGGCTTTCTTT. This codes for CASRKGLGAFF. The chain has TRBV25-1 and TRBJ1-1; D is unclear. Trimming stripped 6 bases from V and 11 bases from J, with 13 bases between. The CDR3 spans 11 residues. Germline CDR1 MGHDK, CDR2 SYGVNS.

This clone was seen a few times. J is TRBJ1-2 and V is TRBV5-1, with TRBD1 identical over 9 bases. The CDR3 consists of 14 residues. The J segment lost 5 bases and the V segment lost 3 bases, leaving 5 bases of the junction unmatched. Germline CDR1 reads SGHRS; CDR2 reads YFSETQ. CDR3 region: CASSSEDRGYGYTF. DNA of the CDR3: TGCGCCAGCAGCTCGGAGGACAGGGGTTATGGCTACACCTTC.

By sample share, this clone is medium-sized. Distinct nucleotide sequences in the sample also encode this CDR3. The chain joins TRBV4-2 to TRBJ2-7; D possibly corresponds to TRBD1 (7 bases). Germline values: CDR1 LGHNA, CDR2 YNFKEQ. With 3 bases removed from V and 1 base from J, the gap between germline ends came to 10 bases. This CDR3 is 14 amino acids long. The CDR3 DNA reads TGTGCCAGCAGCCAGGGGGGACAGTCCTACGAGCAGTACTTC. This codes for CASSQGGQSYEQYF.